This is a list of T cell receptor beta chains from one sample in a study of cytomegalovirus exposure and HLA in healthy donors. TCRdb's table, derived via immunoSEQ multiplex PCR, lists solely in-frame clones and lacks some. The table has around 300,000 clones, around nine tenths seen once. The sample was PBMCs. The receptors were sampled from a young woman in good health and CMV-seronegative. CDR3s include the opening cysteine and the closing phenylalanine or tryptophan. The D gene is left open where the match is weak. Not all rows give a size; the values are once, few, many and, for expanded clones, a class.

abundance,len,v_gene,j_gene,d_gene,CDR3aa,CDR3nt
.,16,TRBV7-6,TRBJ1-6,.,CASSETVEAGNSPLHF,TGTGCCAGCAGCGAGACAGTGGAAGCGGGCAATTCACCCCTCCACTTT
.,16,TRBV4-2,TRBJ2-7,TRBD2,CASSQAASGGGNEQYF,TGTGCCAGCAGCCAAGCAGCTAGCGGGGGAGGAAACGAGCAGTACTTC
.,16,TRBV11-2,TRBJ2-1,.,CASSSIPGPLGDEQFF,TGTGCCAGCAGCTCGATCCCGGGCCCCCTAGGGGATGAGCAGTTCTTC
.,16,TRBV7-9,TRBJ1-2,.,CASSSDRSTGGRGYTF,TGTGCCAGCAGCTCGGATCGATCGACAGGTGGCCGTGGCTACACCTTC
.,15,TRBV5-1,TRBJ2-3,.,CASSLWGVGTDTQYF,TGCGCCAGCAGCTTATGGGGGGTTGGCACAGATACGCAGTATTTT
.,14,TRBV5-1,TRBJ2-1,.,CASSGGRGNNEQFF,TGCGCCAGCAGCGGGGGGAGAGGGAACAATGAGCAGTTCTTC
.,14,TRBV11-2,TRBJ1-2,.,CASTRDNRWEGYTF,TGTGCCAGCACCAGGGACAACCGATGGGAGGGCTACACCTTC
few,13,TRBV5-1,TRBJ1-2,TRBD1,CASSLALTGVNTF,TGCGCCAGCAGCTTGGCCCTAACAGGGGTGAATACCTTC
.,15,TRBV19,TRBJ2-7,TRBD1,CASSIDTGQPGEQYF,TGTGCCAGTAGTATAGACACGGGACAGCCTGGCGAGCAGTACTTC
.,12,TRBV30,TRBJ2-7,.,CAWLPGKYEQYF,TGTGCCTGGCTCCCAGGGAAGTACGAGCAGTACTTC
.,14,TRBV6-5,TRBJ2-1,TRBD1,CASSKLGQGDEQFF,TGTGCCAGCAGTAAATTGGGACAGGGGGATGAGCAGTTCTTC
.,15,TRBV4-1,TRBJ2-3,.,CASSPVGGARDTQYF,TGCGCCAGCAGTCCGGTGGGGGGGGCCCGGGATACGCAGTATTTT
.,13,TRBV27,TRBJ2-1,.,CASSFRDYNEQFF,TGTGCCAGCAGTTTCCGGGACTACAATGAGCAGTTCTTC
.,16,TRBV10-3,TRBJ2-7,TRBD1,CAIRRTGGAGSYEQYF,TGTGCCATCAGAAGGACAGGGGGCGCGGGATCCTACGAGCAGTACTTC
.,13,TRBV9,TRBJ2-7,TRBD1,CASSVGDSSEQYF,TGTGCCAGCAGCGTAGGGGACAGTTCCGAGCAGTACTTC
.,14,TRBV19,TRBJ1-2,.,CASSIENRVDGYTF,TGTGCCAGTAGTATAGAAAACAGGGTAGATGGCTACACCTTC
.,13,TRBV15,TRBJ2-7,TRBD1,CATSEQGAREQYF,TGTGCCACCAGCGAACAGGGGGCGCGCGAGCAGTACTTC
.,16,TRBV5-1,TRBJ1-1,TRBD1,CASSMGQALTNTEAFF,TGCGCCAGCAGCATGGGACAGGCACTTACGAACACTGAAGCTTTCTTT
.,15,TRBV28,TRBJ2-1,TRBD1,CASSLRTGPRDEQFF,TGTGCCAGCAGTTTAAGGACAGGGCCTCGCGATGAGCAGTTCTTC
.,15,TRBV7-2,TRBJ2-7,.,CASSLAGALGYEQYF,TGTGCCAGCAGCTTAGCGGGGGCTCTGGGTTACGAGCAGTACTTC
.,18,TRBV10-3,TRBJ1-4,TRBD1,CAISASIGTDATNEKLFF,TGTGCCATCAGTGCTAGTATCGGGACAGATGCAACTAATGAAAAACTGTTTTTT
.,15,TRBV9,TRBJ1-3,.,CASSVDQGSGNTIYF,TGTGCCAGCAGCGTAGACCAGGGTTCTGGAAACACCATATATTTT
once,15,TRBV4-1,TRBJ2-1,TRBD2,CASSLGTSGASEQFF,TGCGCCAGCAGCCTTGGGACTAGCGGGGCCTCTGAGCAGTTCTTC
.,15,TRBV6-5,TRBJ1-2,TRBD1,CASSYPGQGARGYTF,TGTGCCAGCAGTTACCCGGGACAGGGGGCGCGGGGCTACACCTTC